This T cell receptor beta chain was captured by sequencing in a study of T cell changes during pregnancy in multiple sclerosis. Germline loops: CDR1 SEHNR, CDR2 FQNEAQ (reference sequence). The CDR3 is 16 residues long. V was pared by 7 bases and J by 0 bases, with 16 bases between. Sequencing used immunoSEQ multiplex PCR; TCRdb keeps in-frame clones, though not all of them. The sample includes more than 95,000 clones, 92% of them seen just once. The specimen comprised peripheral blood, sampled after pregnancy. The rearrangement joins TRBV7-9 to TRBJ2-1; weak D call: TRBD1 (6 bases). This sequence was found in a female donor with multiple sclerosis, enrolled in a pregnancy study. In DNA form, the CDR3 reads TGTGCCAGCACCCCGGGACAAAAGAGCTCCTACAATGAGCAGTTCTTC. Translation gives CASTPGQKSSYNEQFF.